The clone carrying this TCR beta chain was found many times. Its antigen is unidentified. The data were obtained in a study of T cells after yellow fever vaccination. Background on the study: Low-cell-number fractions were prepared with SMART-Seq v4 Ultra Low Input.

Whole-study findings and limits: Clonotypes appearing in both CD4 and CD8 compartments existed, and their share was small. Most clones from primary vaccination were detected again post-booster (almost 98% CD4, 70% to 90% CD8).

The CDR3 sequence is 12 residues long. Germline loops: CDR1 SGHRS, CDR2 YFSETQ. V dropped 2 bases and J dropped 7 bases, with 7 bases sitting between them. The 5'RACE template-switching step produced TCR cDNA and added a universal primer site and UMIs. TCRdb re-called the 5' RACE reads through MiXCR, storing one row per CDR3 protein. The data show 200,000 to 300,000 distinct CDR3 sequences, 13% seen once. This chain links TRBV5-1 with TRBJ2-1; D may be TRBD2 (6 bases). This TCR came from a man younger than 40 who received the YFV17D yellow fever vaccine. This sample comprised CD4+ T cells sorted from PBMCs, obtained 45 days after the yellow fever booster vaccination. The CDR3 spells CASSFGGNEQFF. The CDR3 nucleotides are TGCGCCAGCAGCTTCGGAGGGAATGAGCAGTTCTTC.